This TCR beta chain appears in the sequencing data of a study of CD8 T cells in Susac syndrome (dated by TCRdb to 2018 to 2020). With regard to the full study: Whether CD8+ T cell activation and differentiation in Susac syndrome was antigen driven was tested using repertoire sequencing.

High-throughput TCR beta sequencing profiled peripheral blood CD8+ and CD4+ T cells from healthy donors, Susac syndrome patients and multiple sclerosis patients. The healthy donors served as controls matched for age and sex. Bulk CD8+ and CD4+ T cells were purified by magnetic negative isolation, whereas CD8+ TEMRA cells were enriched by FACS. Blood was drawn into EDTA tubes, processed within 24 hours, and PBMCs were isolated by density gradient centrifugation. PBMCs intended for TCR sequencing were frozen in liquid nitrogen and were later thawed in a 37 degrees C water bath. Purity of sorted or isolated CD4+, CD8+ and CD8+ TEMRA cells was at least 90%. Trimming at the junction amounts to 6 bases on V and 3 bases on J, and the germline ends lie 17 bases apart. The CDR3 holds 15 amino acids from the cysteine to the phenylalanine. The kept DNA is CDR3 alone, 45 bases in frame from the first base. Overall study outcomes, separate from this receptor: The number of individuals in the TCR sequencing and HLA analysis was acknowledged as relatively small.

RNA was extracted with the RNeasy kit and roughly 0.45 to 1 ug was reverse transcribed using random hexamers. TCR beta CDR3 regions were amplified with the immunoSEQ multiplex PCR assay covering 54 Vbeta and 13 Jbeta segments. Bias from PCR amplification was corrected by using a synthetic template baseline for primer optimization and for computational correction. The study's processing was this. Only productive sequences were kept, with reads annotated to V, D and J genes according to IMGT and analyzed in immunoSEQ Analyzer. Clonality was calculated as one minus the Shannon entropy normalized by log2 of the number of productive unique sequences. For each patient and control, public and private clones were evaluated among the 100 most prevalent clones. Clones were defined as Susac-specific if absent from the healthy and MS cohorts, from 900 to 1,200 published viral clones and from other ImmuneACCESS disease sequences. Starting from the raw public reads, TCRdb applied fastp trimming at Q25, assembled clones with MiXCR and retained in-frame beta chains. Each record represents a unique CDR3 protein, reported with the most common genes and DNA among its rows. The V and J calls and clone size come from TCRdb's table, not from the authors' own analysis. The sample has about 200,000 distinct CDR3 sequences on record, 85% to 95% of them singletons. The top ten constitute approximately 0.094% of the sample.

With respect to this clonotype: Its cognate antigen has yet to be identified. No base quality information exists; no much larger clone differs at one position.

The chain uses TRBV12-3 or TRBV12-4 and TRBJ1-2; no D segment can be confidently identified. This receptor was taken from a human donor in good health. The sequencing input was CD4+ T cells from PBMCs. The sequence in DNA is TGTGCCAGCAGCCAAAGGGAAATGGTCGACTATGGCTACACCTTC. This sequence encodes CASSQREMVDYGYTF.